This T cell receptor beta chain derives from a study of T cell responses to AZD1222 COVID-19 vaccine. Points from the study as a whole: Only after the peak T cell response were repertoires sampled.

The data were produced by immunoSEQ multiplex PCR, yet TCRdb's version contains in-frame clones alone and is incomplete. The sample lists roughly 160,000 clones, 94% occurring once. This clone has just one count. What it binds is not known. Germline values: CDR1 MDHEN, CDR2 SYDVKM. The length of the CDR3 is 15 residues. V trimming: 2 bases; J trimming: 10 bases; junction bases outside the gene matches: 7. The source of this sequence is an adult in good health. The specimen was peripheral blood, collected on day 0 of AZD1222 vaccination. The genes are TRBV28 and TRBJ1-6; TRBD1 aligns across 8 bases. CDR3 bases: TGTGCCAGCAGTTTAAGACAGGGGATCGGGTCACCCCTCCACTTT. This sequence encodes CASSLRQGIGSPLHF. Full variable domain (missing parts from reference TRBV28 and TRBJ1-6): DVKVTQSSRYLVKRTGEKVFLECVQDMDHENMFWYRQDPGLGLRLIYFSYDVKMKEKGDIPEGYSVSREKKERFSLILESASTNQTSMYLCASSLRQGIGSPLHFGNGTRLTVT.